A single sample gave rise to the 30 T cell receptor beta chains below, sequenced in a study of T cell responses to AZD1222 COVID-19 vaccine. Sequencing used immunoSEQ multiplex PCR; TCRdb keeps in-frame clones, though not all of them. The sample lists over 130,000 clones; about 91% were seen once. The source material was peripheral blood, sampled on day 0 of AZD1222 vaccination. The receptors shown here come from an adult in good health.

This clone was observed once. The CDR3 spells CASRDDRGRLGYGNTIYF. CDR3 DNA: TGTGCCAGCAGAGATGACAGGGGGCGACTCGGGTATGGAAACACCATATATTTT. V usage is TRBV2 and J usage is TRBJ1-3; TRBD1 matches at 10 bases. Germline trimming cut 6 bases from V and 3 bases from J; bases unmatched to any gene: 14. Germline values: CDR1 SNHLY, CDR2 FYNNEI. The length of the CDR3 is 18 residues.

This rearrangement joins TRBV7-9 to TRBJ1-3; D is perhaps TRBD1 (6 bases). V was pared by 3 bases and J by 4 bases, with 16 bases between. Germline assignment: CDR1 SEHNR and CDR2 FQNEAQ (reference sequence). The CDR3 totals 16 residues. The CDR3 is CASSFRTGSAGNTIYF. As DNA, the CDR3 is TGTGCCAGCAGCTTCCGTACAGGGTCGGCAGGAAACACCATATATTTT.

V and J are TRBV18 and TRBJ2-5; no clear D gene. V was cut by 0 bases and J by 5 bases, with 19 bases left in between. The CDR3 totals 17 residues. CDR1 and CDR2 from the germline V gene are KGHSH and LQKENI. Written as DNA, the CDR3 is TGTGCCAGCTCACCACCGCTGGTTCACGCCTCGAGGGAGACCCAGTACTTC. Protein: CASSPPLVHASRETQYF.

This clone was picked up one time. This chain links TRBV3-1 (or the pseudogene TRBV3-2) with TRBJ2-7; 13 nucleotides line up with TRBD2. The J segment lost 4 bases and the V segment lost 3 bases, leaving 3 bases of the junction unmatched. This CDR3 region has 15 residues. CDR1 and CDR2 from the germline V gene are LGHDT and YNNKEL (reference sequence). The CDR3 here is CASSQGLAGIYEQYF. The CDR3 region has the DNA TGTGCCAGCAGCCAGGGACTAGCGGGAATATACGAGCAGTACTTC.

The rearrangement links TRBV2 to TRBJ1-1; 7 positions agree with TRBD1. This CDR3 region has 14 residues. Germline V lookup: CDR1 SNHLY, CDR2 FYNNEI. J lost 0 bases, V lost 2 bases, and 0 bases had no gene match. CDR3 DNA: TGTGCCAGCAGTGAACAGGGGGTGAACACTGAAGCTTTCTTT. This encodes CASSEQGVNTEAFF.

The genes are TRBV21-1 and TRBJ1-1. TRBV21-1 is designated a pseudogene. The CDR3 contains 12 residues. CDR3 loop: CASSARLGRAFF. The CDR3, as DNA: TGTGCCAGCAGCGCGCGACTGGGAAGGGCTTTCTTT.

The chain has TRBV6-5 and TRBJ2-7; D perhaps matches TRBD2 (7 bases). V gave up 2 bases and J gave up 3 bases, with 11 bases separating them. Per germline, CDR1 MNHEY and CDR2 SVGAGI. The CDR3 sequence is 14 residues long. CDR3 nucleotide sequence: TGTGCCAGCAGTTACAGGGAGGGGGACTACGAGCAGTACTTC. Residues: CASSYREGDYEQYF.

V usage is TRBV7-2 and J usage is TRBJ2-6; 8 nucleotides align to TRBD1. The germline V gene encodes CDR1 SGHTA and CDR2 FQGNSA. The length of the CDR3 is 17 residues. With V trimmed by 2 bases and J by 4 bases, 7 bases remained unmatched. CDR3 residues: CASSLRQGLTGANVLTF. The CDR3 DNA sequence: TGTGCCAGCAGCTTACGACAGGGGTTGACCGGGGCCAACGTCCTGACTTTC.

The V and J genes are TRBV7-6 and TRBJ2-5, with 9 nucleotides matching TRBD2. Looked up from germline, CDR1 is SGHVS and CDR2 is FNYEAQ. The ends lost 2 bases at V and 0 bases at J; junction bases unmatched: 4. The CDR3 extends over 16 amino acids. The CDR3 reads CASSLRLAGYQETQYF. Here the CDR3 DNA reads TGTGCCAGCAGCTTAAGGCTAGCGGGGTACCAAGAGACCCAGTACTTC.

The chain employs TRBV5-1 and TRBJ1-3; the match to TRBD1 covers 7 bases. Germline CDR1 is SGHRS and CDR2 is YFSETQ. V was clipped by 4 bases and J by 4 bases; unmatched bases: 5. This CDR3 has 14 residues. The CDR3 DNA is TGCGCCAGCAGCACGCAGGGGGGAGGAAACACCATATATTTT. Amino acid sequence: CASSTQGGGNTIYF. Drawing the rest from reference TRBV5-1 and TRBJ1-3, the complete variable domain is KAGVTQTPRYLIKTRGQQVTLSCSPISGHRSVSWYQQTPGQGLQFLFEYFSETQRNKGNFPGRFSGRQFSNSRSEMNVSTLELGDSALYLCASSTQGGGNTIYFGEGSWLTVV.

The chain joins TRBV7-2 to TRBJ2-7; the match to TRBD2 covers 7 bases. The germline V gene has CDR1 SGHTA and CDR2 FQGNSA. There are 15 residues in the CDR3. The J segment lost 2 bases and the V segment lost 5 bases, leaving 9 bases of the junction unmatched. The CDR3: CASSPGRGVPYEQYF. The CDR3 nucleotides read TGTGCCAGCAGCCCCGGACGGGGGGTGCCCTACGAGCAGTACTTC.

CDR3 region: CASSPPPGKLFF. CDR3 sequence (DNA): TGTGCCAGCAGTCCCCCCCCCGGAAAACTGTTTTTT. This rearrangement joins TRBV28 to TRBJ1-4, with unresolved D. This CDR3 comprises 12 residues. Trimming removed 5 bases at V and 10 bases at J, with 11 bases between. In germline, CDR1 is MDHEN, CDR2 SYDVKM.

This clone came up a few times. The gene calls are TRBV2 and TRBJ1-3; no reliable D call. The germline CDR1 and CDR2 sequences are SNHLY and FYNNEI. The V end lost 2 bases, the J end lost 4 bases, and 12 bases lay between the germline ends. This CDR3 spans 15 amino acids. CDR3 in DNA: TGTGCCAGCAGTGAATCTCTTACACGAGGAAACACCATATATTTT. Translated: CASSESLTRGNTIYF.

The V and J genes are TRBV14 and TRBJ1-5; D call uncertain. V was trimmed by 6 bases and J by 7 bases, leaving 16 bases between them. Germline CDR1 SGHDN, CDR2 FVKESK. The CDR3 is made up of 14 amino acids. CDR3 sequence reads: CASSPGRPPQPQHF. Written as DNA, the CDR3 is TGTGCCAGCAGTCCTGGACGACCACCCCAGCCCCAGCATTTT.

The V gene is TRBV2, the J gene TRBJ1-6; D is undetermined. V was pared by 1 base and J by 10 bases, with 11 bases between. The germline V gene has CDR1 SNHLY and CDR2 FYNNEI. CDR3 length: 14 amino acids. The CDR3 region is CASSEVLGLSPLHF. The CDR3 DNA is TGTGCCAGCAGTGAAGTCCTGGGTCTCTCACCCCTCCACTTT.

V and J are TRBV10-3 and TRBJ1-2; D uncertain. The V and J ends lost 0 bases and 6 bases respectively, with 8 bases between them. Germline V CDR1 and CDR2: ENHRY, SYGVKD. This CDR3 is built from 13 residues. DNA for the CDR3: TGTGCCATCAGTGAGTCAACGGTGGATGGCTACACCTTC. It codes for CAISESTVDGYTF.

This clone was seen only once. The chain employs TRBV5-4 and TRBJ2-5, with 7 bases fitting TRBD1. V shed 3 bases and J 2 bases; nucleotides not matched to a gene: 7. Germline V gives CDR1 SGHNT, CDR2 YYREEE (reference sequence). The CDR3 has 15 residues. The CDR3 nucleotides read TGTGCCAGCAGCTACACAGGGGACAGTCAAGAGACCCAGTACTTC. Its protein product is CASSYTGDSQETQYF. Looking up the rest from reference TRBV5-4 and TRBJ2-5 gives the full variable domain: ETGVTQSPTHLIKTRGQQVTLRCSSQSGHNTVSWYQQALGQGPQFIFQYYREEENGRGNFPPRFSGLQFPNYSSELNVNALELDDSALYLCASSYTGDSQETQYFGPGTRLLVL.

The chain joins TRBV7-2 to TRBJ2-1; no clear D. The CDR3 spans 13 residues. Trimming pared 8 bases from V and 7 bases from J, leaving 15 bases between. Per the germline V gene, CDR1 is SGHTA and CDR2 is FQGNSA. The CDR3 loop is CASRQRPGNEQFF. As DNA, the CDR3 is TGTGCCAGCCGACAACGGCCCGGGAATGAGCAGTTCTTC.

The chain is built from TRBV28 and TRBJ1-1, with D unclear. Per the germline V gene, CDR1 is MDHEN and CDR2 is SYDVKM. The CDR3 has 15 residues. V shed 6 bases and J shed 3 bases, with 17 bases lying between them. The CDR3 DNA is TGTGCCAGCAGACTTTTACGAAGGAGGTACACTGAAGCTTTCTTT. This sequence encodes CASRLLRRRYTEAFF.

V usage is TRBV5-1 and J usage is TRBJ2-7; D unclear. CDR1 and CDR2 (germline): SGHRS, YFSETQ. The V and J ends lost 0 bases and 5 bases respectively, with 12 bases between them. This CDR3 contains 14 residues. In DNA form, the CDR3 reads TGCGCCAGCAGCTTGGGCCCACGTGGAAACGAGCAGTACTTC. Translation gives CASSLGPRGNEQYF.

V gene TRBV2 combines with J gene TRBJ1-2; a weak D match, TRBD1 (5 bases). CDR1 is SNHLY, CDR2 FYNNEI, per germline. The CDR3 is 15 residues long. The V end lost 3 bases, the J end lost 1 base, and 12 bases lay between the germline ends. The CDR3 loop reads CASSDGGTINYGYTF. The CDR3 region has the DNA TGTGCCAGCAGTGACGGGGGAACAATTAACTATGGCTACACCTTC.

CDR3 nucleotide sequence: TGTGCCAGCAGTGAAAAGACCTCTGGGGCCAACGTCCTGACTTTC. It specifies CASSEKTSGANVLTF. The chain joins TRBV28 to TRBJ2-6; D is unresolved. Deletions cut 5 bases from V and 0 bases from J, with 8 bases between. This CDR3 has 15 amino acids. The germline CDR1 and CDR2 sequences are MDHEN and SYDVKM.

This CDR3 reads CASSLGLILRVRETQYF. In nucleotides, the CDR3 is TGTGCCAGCAGCTTAGGACTAATTCTCAGGGTTAGAGAGACCCAGTACTTC. The J gene is TRBJ2-5, the V gene TRBV11-2; D tentatively fits TRBD1 or TRBD2 (5 bases each). This CDR3 contains 17 residues. The germline CDR1 and CDR2 sequences are SGHAT and FQNNGV. V was pared by 1 base and J by 4 bases, with 19 bases between.

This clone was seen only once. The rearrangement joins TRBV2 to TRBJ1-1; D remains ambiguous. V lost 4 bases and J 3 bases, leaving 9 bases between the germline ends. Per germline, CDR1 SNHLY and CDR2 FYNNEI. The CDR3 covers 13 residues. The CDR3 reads CASSGRGDTEAFF. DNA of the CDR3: TGTGCCAGCAGTGGGCGGGGTGACACTGAAGCTTTCTTT.

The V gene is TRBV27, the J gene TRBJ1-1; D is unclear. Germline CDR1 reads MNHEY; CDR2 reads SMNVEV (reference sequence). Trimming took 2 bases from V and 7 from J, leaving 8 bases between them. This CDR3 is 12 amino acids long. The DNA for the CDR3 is TGTGCCAGCAGTTTACTTGGAGGTGAAGCTTTCTTT. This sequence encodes CASSLLGGEAFF.

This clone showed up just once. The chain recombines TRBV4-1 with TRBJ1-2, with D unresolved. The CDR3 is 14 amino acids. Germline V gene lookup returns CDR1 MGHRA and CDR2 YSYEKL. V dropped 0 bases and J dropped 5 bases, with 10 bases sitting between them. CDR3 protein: CASSQDGSTYGYTF. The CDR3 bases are TGCGCCAGCAGCCAAGACGGCAGTACATATGGCTACACCTTC.

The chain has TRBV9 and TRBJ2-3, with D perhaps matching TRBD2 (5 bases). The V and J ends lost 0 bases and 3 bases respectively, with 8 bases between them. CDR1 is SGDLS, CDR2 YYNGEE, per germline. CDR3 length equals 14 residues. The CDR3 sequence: CASSVEVATDTQYF. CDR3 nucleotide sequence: TGTGCCAGCAGCGTAGAGGTAGCGACAGATACGCAGTATTTT.

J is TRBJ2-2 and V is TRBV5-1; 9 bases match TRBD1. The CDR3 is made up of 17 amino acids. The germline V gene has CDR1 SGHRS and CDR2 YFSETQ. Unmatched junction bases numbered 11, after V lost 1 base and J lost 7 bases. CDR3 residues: CASSLWRRGQGSGELFF. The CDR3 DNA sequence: TGCGCCAGCAGCTTGTGGCGGCGGGGACAGGGAAGCGGGGAGCTGTTTTTT.

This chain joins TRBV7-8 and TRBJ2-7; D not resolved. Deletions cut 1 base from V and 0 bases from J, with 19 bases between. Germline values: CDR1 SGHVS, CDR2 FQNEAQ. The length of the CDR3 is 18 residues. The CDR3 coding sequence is TGTGCCAGCAGCTTAGTCACCAGTAGGGCAGGCATCTCCTACGAGCAGTACTTC. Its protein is CASSLVTSRAGISYEQYF. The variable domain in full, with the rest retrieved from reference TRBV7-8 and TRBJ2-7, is GAGVSQSPRYKVAKRGQDVALRCDPISGHVSLFWYQQALGQGPEFLTYFQNEAQLDKSGLPSDRFFAERPEGSVSTLKIQRTQQEDSAVYLCASSLVTSRAGISYEQYFGPGTRLTVT.

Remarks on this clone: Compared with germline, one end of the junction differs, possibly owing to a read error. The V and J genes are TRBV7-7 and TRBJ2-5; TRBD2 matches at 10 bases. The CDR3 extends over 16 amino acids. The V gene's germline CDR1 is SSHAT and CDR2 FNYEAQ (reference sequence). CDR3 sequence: CASSSSGGAGRGTQYF. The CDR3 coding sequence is TGTGCTAGCAGCTCCAGCGGGGGGGCCGGGCGCGGAACCCAGTACTTC.